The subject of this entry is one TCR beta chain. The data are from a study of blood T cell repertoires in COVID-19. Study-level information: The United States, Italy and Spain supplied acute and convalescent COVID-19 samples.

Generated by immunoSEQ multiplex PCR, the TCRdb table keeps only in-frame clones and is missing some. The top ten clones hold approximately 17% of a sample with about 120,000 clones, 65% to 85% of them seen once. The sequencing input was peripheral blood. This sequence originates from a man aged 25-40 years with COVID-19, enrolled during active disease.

The CDR3 DNA is TGCGCCAGCAGCTCCTCTTCGAACACTGAAGCTTTCTTT. Translating gives CASSSSSNTEAFF. This chain joins TRBV4-1 and TRBJ1-1; D is uncertain. Trimming removed 5 bases from V and 1 base from J, with 8 bases in between. The CDR3 sequence is 13 residues long. From germline, CDR1 is MGHRA and CDR2 YSYEKL.